In its sample, the clone carrying this T cell receptor beta chain was seen a few times. V lost 5 bases to trimming and J lost 5 bases; unmatched junction nucleotides: 4. The CDR3 runs to 13 residues. Looked up from germline, CDR1 is MNHNY and CDR2 is SVGAGI (reference sequence). MiXCR was run by TCRdb on the RT-PCR reads, yielding one entry per CDR3 protein. Of 500,000 to 550,000 distinct CDR3 sequences listed, approximately 7.7% are singletons. This specimen belongs to a study of response to subunit inactivated influenza vaccine. The origin of this receptor is a man aged 45 to 75 who received an inactivated influenza vaccine. V is TRBV6-6 and J is TRBJ2-7; 9 nucleotides line up with TRBD1. Material: PBMCs from blood, obtained about 24 months after vaccination. For the CDR3, the DNA is TGTGCCAGCAGTCAACAGGGGGCCCACGAGCAGTACTTC. Translation: CASSQQGAHEQYF.